This T cell receptor (beta chain) was identified in a study of T cell repertoires in cytomegalovirus infection. Overall study context: Indications of both CMV infection and matching HLA type were provided by public TCR beta signatures.

MiXCR, applied by TCRdb to the reads, yields one record per CDR3 protein. The sample holds over 150,000 distinct CDR3 sequences, about 18% seen once. The sample was CD8+ T cells from PBMCs. The TCR originated in a human donor in good health (CMV status not recorded). Some clones in this sample may be carry-over from other donors' samples.

The CDR3 nucleotides read TGTGCCTCCCCCGGGACTAGGGTTTTTTCTGCAGATACGCAGTATTTT. This encodes CASPGTRVFSADTQYF. This chain links TRBV7-4 with TRBJ2-3; 8 bases are a match to TRBD2. The CDR3 runs to 16 residues. Trimming at V came to 11 bases and at J to 4 bases, leaving 17 bases not matched to a gene. Germline lookup yields CDR1 SGHVT and CDR2 SQSDAQ.